This TCR beta chain was captured in a study of spatial heterogeneity in lung cancer. Study results and caveats: Ubiquitous, expanded tumor-derived TCRs were more frequently observed in blood at resection than at follow-up.

The library protocol tagged each TCR cDNA with a unique molecular identifier. TCRdb re-called the 5' RACE reads with MiXCR, one entry per CDR3 protein. The sample contains 90,000 to 95,000 distinct CDR3 sequences, about an eighth of which appear only once. The CDR3 runs 13 residues. V dropped 2 bases and J dropped 8 bases, with 8 bases sitting between them. Germline lookup yields CDR1 SGHNT and CDR2 YYREEE (reference sequence). Time point described: sample taken at primary tumor resection. Notes on this clonotype: Its antigen is as yet unknown.

The gene calls are TRBV5-4 and TRBJ1-6, with D perhaps matching TRBD1 (6 bases). Specimen: PBMCs, collected at surgery. The sequence was obtained from a male donor with early-stage non-small cell lung cancer. Here the CDR3 reads CASSLGGDSPLHF. The CDR3 DNA follows: TGTGCCAGCAGCTTAGGGGGGGATTCACCCCTCCACTTT.